This TCR beta chain was recovered during a study of T cells after yellow fever vaccination. General study points: One caveat is that FACS-sorted repertoires could contain abundant clonotypes contaminating from the bulk population.

Details on this clonotype: Antigen unknown.

Template-switching 5'RACE yielded the TCR cDNA; a universal primer site and UMIs were added in the process. TCRdb redid the calling of the 5' RACE reads with MiXCR, one entry per CDR3 protein. The table has about 630,000 distinct CDR3 sequences, roughly 12% seen once. CDR1 is SSHAT, CDR2 FNYEAQ, per germline (reference sequence). V lost 5 bases, J lost 7 bases, and 14 bases lay in between. This CDR3 is built from 13 residues. This sequence originates from a man aged 30 to 39 who received the YFV17D yellow fever vaccine. The source was PBMCs, collected on the day of the yellow fever booster vaccination. The chain joins TRBV7-7 to TRBJ1-1, with TRBD1 as a possible D gene (5 bases). Written as DNA, the CDR3 is TGTGCCAGCAGCCCCAGGCAGGGCGATGAAGCTTTCTTT. It specifies CASSPRQGDEAFF.